This is a list of T cell receptor beta chains from one sample in a study of cytomegalovirus exposure and HLA in healthy donors. This table comes from immunoSEQ multiplex PCR, and its TCRdb copy is limited to in-frame clones, with some not included. The sample lists some 120,000 clones; approximately 80% were seen once. Sequenced material: PBMCs. The receptors come from a man aged 25-45 years in good health and CMV-seropositive. Both conserved end residues are part of each CDR3. D genes are given only for firm matches.

V gene	J gene	D gene	CDR3 protein	CDR3 DNA
TRBV19	TRBJ2-3	.	CASSVPGSTGGTDTQYF	TGTGCCAGTAGTGTTCCCGGGTCCACGGGGGGCACAGATACGCAGTATTTT
TRBV2	TRBJ2-3	TRBD2	CASSEPSGVRTDTQYF	TGTGCCAGCAGTGAACCCAGCGGGGTCCGCACAGATACGCAGTATTTT
TRBV5-1	TRBJ2-1	.	CASSFTGGEYNEQFF	TGCGCCAGCAGCTTTACCGGTGGGGAGTACAATGAGCAGTTCTTC
TRBV2	TRBJ1-4	.	CASSEKGGDEKLFF	TGTGCCAGCAGTGAAAAGGGGGGGGATGAAAAACTGTTTTTT
TRBV6-1	TRBJ2-1	TRBD1	CASSDRQGARDEQFF	TGTGCCAGCAGTGACCGACAGGGGGCGCGCGATGAGCAGTTCTTC
TRBV27	TRBJ1-1	.	CASSLSVADTEAFF	TGTGCCAGCAGTTTATCGGTAGCGGACACTGAAGCTTTCTTT
TRBV7-3	TRBJ2-5	TRBD2	CASSRTGTSAETQYF	TGTGCCAGCAGCCGTACCGGGACTAGCGCAGAGACCCAGTACTTC
TRBV7-6	TRBJ2-7	TRBD2	CASSLTPGRGGAEQYF	TGTGCCAGCAGCTTAACCCCGGGGAGGGGAGGTGCCGAGCAGTACTTC
TRBV29-1	TRBJ1-2	.	CSVKGGSNYGYTF	TGCAGCGTGAAAGGGGGTTCGAACTATGGCTACACCTTC
TRBV2	TRBJ2-5	TRBD2	CASSVERGPEETQYF	TGTGCCAGCAGTGTGGAGCGGGGGCCGGAAGAGACCCAGTACTTC
TRBV9	TRBJ2-6	TRBD1	CASSVAKDRASSGANVLTF	TGTGCCAGCAGCGTAGCAAAGGACAGGGCATCCTCTGGGGCCAACGTCCTGACTTTC
TRBV9	TRBJ1-4	TRBD1	CASSDRGQTNEKLFF	TGTGCCAGCAGCGACAGGGGGCAAACTAATGAAAAACTGTTTTTT
TRBV29-1	TRBJ1-4	.	CSVEFKEKLFF	TGCAGCGTTGAATTTAAAGAAAAACTGTTTTTT
TRBV6-1	TRBJ1-5	.	CAARTFGTNQPQHF	TGTGCCGCCAGGACGTTTGGGACTAATCAGCCCCAGCATTTT
TRBV5-1	TRBJ1-4	.	CASSLAQGTTNEKLFF	TGCGCCAGCAGCTTGGCCCAGGGAACGACTAATGAAAAACTGTTTTTT
TRBV30	TRBJ2-7	TRBD1	CAWSLTIFSRRDRSYEQYF	TGTGCCTGGAGTCTAACGATATTCTCTCGACGGGACAGATCCTACGAGCAGTACTTC
TRBV19	TRBJ2-7	TRBD2	CASSMGPGGEQYF	TGTGCCAGTAGTATGGGCCCGGGGGGCGAGCAGTACTTC
TRBV6-5	TRBJ2-1	TRBD1	CATRGQGHNEQFF	TGTGCCACACGGGGACAGGGGCACAATGAGCAGTTCTTC
TRBV11-2	TRBJ1-1	.	CASYTGRGWMNTEAFF	TGTGCCTCCTACACCGGGAGGGGGTGGATGAACACTGAAGCTTTCTTT
TRBV7-6	TRBJ2-7	TRBD1	CASSSSMRDSFYEQYF	TGTGCCAGCAGCTCATCAATGAGGGACAGTTTCTACGAGCAGTACTTC
TRBV4-1	TRBJ2-7	TRBD2	CASSQVERGASEQYF	TGCGCCAGCAGCCAAGTTGAGCGGGGGGCCTCCGAGCAGTACTTC
TRBV27	TRBJ1-1	.	CASGLGVRGNTEAFF	TGTGCCAGTGGACTCGGGGTCAGGGGGAACACTGAAGCTTTCTTT
TRBV5-1	TRBJ2-5	.	CASSWPEGPGRETQYF	TGCGCCAGCAGCTGGCCGGAGGGGCCGGGTAGGGAGACCCAGTACTTC
TRBV5-6	TRBJ2-7	.	CASSQDSRYEQYF	TGTGCCAGCAGCCAGGACAGTAGGTACGAGCAGTACTTC
TRBV6-5	TRBJ1-2	.	CASSYAGGYGYTF	TGTGCCAGCAGTTACGCGGGGGGCTATGGCTACACCTTC
TRBV5-1	TRBJ1-1	.	CASSPGTEAFF	TGCGCCAGCTCCCCGGGCACTGAAGCTTTCTTT